Here is one T cell receptor beta chain with its context. What it binds is not known. These data come from a study of cytomegalovirus exposure and HLA in healthy donors. Across the study: Earlier sequencing of approximately 180 million T cells yielded roughly 120 million unique TCR beta sequences. Points from the study as a whole: As a later analysis showed, several of the most significant clusters appeared to be linked to common viral pathogens.

The study ran its PCR with 60 Vbeta and 13 Jbeta primers. TCRdb keeps only in-frame clones here, not all; method: immunoSEQ multiplex PCR. The sample includes 99,000 or so clones, around 75% seen only once; the top ten take 6.9%. CDR1 is LNHDA, CDR2 SQIVND, per germline (reference sequence). Trimming stripped 10 bases from V and 2 bases from J, with 16 bases between. The CDR3 spans 14 residues. Sequencing was performed on PBMCs. The source of this sequence is a young man in good health and CMV-seropositive. The chain has TRBV19 and TRBJ2-3; the D is unclear. The CDR3 coding sequence is TGTGCCACACATCCGGGTAGATACACAGATACGCAGTATTTT. This codes for CATHPGRYTDTQYF.